This T cell receptor (beta chain) was sequenced during a study of blood T cells in healthy people across ages. CDR3 length equals 16 residues. Per germline, CDR1 SQVTM and CDR2 ANQGSEA. After removal of 8 bases from V and 1 base from J, the junction contained 11 bases not matched to a gene. A J-beta primer mix and a sample-barcoded 5' primer were used in a second PCR of about 7 to 12 cycles. Using its own MiXCR run on the 5' RACE reads, TCRdb lists one record per CDR3 protein. The table lists 1.5 million to 2 million distinct CDR3 sequences, 28% of them singletons. The sample holds many counts of this clonotype.

The clonotype was recovered from a young woman in good health. Sequenced sample: blood. V and J are TRBV29-1 and TRBJ2-1; 10 bases align to TRBD1. The CDR3: CSTLRTGGGSYNEQFF. CDR3 in DNA: TGCAGCACACTCCGGACAGGGGGAGGATCCTACAATGAGCAGTTCTTC.